This T cell receptor (beta chain) came from a study of T cells in Graves' hyperthyroidism and ophthalmopathy. Regarding this clonotype: Its antigen remains unidentified.

Exclusion of a patient resulted from uncontrolled infection, other autoimmune disease, pregnancy or lactation. Diagnosing involved the use of clinical symptoms, serum thyroxine and TRAb, thyroid ultrasound and orbital computed tomography. Findings and limits, study-wide: From stable hyperthyroidism, ophthalmopathy was separated by a 13 V-J model.

The CDR3 regions of TCR beta were amplified from RNA transcripts. An initial round of RT-PCR targeting the TCR CDR3 relied on the HTBI primer set. TCRdb re-derived calls from the multiplex PCR reads in MiXCR, one entry per CDR3 protein. The profile covers 600,000 to 850,000 distinct CDR3 sequences, with about 17% appearing a single time and about a sixth taken by the ten largest. Trimming removed 3 bases from V and 5 bases from J; junction bases left unmatched: 7. Germline V gene lookup returns CDR1 DFQATT and CDR2 SNEGSKA (reference sequence). CDR3 size: 14 residues. The sequenced material came from blood. This clonotype originated in a woman aged 45-65 years with Graves' hyperthyroidism that later progressed to Graves' ophthalmopathy. V is TRBV20-1 and J is TRBJ2-5, with 9 bases lining up with TRBD1. The CDR3 DNA is TGCAGTGCTAGGACAGGGGGACGTGAGGAGACCCAGTACTTC. Its translation is CSARTGGREETQYF.